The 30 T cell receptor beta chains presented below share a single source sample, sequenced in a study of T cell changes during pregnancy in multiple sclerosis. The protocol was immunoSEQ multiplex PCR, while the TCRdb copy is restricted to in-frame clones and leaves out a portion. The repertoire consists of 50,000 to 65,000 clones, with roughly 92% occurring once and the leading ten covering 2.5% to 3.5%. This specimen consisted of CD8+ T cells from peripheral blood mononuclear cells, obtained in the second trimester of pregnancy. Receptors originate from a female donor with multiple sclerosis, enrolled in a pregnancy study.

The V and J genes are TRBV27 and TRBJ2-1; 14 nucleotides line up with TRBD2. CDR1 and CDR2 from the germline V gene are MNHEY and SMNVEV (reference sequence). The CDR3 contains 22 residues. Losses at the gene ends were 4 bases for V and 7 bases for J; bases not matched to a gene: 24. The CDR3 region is CASSSKYHPGLAGVRNSNEQFF. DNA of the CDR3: TGTGCCAGCAGTTCAAAGTATCACCCGGGACTAGCGGGAGTACGAAATTCGAATGAGCAGTTCTTC.

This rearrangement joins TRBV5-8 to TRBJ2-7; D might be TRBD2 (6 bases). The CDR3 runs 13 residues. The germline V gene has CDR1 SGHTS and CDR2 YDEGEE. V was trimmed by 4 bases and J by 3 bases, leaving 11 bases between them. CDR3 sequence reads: CASSPGGNYEQYF. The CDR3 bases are TGTGCCAGCAGCCCTGGGGGGAACTACGAGCAGTACTTC.

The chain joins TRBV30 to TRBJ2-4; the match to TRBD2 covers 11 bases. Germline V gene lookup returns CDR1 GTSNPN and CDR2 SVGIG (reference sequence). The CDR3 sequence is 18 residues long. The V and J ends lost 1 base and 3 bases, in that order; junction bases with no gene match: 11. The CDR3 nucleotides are TGTGCCTGGAGTGCCCCGGGACTAGCGGAGGGGGTCAAAAACATTCAGTACTTC. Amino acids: CAWSAPGLAEGVKNIQYF.

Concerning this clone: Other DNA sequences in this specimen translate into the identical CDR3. The chain's CDR3 is CASRTGNTEAFF. The CDR3 nucleotides read TGTGCCAGTAGAACAGGGAACACTGAAGCTTTCTTT. V usage is TRBV19 and J usage is TRBJ1-1; tentative D call: TRBD1 (5 bases). The CDR3 is 12 residues long. The germline V and J ends were trimmed by 6 bases and 1 base, with 6 bases remaining between them. Germline values: CDR1 LNHDA, CDR2 SQIVND (reference sequence).

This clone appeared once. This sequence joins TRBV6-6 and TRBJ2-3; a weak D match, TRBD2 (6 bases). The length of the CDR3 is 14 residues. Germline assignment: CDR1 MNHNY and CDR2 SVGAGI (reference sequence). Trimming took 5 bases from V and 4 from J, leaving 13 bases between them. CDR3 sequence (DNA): TGTGCCAGCAGTAAGGTTGGAGGGGCAGATACGCAGTATTTT. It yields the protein CASSKVGGADTQYF.

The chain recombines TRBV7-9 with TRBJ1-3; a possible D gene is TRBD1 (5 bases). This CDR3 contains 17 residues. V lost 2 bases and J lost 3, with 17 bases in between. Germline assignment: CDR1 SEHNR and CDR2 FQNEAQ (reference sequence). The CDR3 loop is CASSLQKRQIVGNTIYF. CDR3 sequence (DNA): TGTGCCAGCAGCTTACAAAAGAGACAGATAGTTGGAAACACCATATATTTT.

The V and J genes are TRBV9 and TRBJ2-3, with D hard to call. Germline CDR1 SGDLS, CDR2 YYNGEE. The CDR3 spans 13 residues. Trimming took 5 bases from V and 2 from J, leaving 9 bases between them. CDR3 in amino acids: CASRGTITDTQYF. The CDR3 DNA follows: TGTGCCAGCAGGGGTACTATCACAGATACGCAGTATTTT.

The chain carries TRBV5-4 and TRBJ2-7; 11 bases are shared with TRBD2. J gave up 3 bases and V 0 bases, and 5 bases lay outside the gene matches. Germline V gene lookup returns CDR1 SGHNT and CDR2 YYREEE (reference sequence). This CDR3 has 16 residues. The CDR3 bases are TGTGCCAGCAGCTTGGCTTTGGGACTAGCGGTCTACGAGCAGTACTTC. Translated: CASSLALGLAVYEQYF.

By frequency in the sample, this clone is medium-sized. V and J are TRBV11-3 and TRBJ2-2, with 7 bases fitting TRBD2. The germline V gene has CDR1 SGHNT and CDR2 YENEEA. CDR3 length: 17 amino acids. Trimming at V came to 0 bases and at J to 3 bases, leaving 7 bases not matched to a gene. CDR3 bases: TGTGCCAGCAGCTTAGATGGGGCGGGAGCCTACACCGGGGAGCTGTTTTTT. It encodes CASSLDGAGAYTGELFF. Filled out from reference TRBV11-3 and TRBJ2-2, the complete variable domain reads EAGVVQSPRYKIIEKKQPVAFWCNPISGHNTLYWYLQNLGQGPELLIRYENEEAVDDSQLPKDRFSAERLKGVDSTLKIQPAELGDSAVYLCASSLDGAGAYTGELFFGEGSRLTVL.

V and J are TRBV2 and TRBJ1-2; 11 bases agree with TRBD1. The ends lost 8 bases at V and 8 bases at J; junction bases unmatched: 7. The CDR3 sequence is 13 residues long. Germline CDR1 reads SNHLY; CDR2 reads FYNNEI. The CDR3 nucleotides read TGTGCCAGCCCGGGACAGGGGGGGAAAGGCTACACCTTC. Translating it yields CASPGQGGKGYTF.

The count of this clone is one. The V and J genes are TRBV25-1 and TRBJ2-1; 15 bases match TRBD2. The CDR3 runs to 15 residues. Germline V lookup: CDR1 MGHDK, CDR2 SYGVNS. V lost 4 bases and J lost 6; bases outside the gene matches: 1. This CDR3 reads CASSGTSGRANEQFF. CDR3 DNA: TGTGCCAGCAGTGGGACTAGCGGGAGGGCCAATGAGCAGTTCTTC.

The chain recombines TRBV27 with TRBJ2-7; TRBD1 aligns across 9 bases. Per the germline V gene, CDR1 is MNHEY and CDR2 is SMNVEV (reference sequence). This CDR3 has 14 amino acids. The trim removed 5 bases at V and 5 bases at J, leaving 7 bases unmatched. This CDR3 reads CASSTRDRVHEQYF. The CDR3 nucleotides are TGTGCCAGCAGTACCCGGGACAGGGTTCACGAGCAGTACTTC.

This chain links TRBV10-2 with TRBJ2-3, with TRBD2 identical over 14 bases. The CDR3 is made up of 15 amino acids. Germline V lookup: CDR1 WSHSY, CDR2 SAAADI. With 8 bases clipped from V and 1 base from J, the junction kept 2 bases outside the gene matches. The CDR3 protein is CASGTSGSGTDTQYF. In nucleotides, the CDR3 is TGCGCCAGCGGGACTAGCGGGAGCGGCACAGATACGCAGTATTTT.

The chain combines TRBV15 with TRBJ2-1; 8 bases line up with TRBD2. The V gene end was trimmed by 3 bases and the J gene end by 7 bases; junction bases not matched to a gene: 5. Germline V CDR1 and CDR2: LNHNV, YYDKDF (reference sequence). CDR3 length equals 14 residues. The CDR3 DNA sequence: TGTGCCACCAGCAGCCTAGCGGGCCTGAATGAGCAGTTCTTC. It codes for CATSSLAGLNEQFF.

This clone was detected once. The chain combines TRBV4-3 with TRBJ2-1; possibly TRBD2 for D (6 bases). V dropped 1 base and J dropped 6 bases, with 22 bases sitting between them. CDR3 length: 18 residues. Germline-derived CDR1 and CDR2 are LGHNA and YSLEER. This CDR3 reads CASSQGTPWTTAGNEQFF. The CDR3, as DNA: TGCGCCAGCAGCCAAGGGACCCCTTGGACTACTGCAGGCAATGAGCAGTTCTTC.

The CDR3 region is CASSQDSGTGASGYTF. The CDR3 nucleotides read TGCGCCAGCAGCCAAGATTCAGGGACAGGGGCGTCTGGCTACACCTTC. The rearrangement joins TRBV4-3 to TRBJ1-2; 10 bases match TRBD1. Germline V CDR1 and CDR2: LGHNA, YSLEER. The J segment lost 7 bases and the V segment lost 0 bases, leaving 8 bases of the junction unmatched. This CDR3 is built from 16 residues.

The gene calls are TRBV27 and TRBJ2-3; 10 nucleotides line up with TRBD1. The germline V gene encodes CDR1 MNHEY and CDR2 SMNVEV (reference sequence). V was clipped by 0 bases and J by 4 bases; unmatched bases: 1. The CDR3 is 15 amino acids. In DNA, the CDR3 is TGTGCCAGCAGTTTATCAGGACAGGGGGCAGATACGCAGTATTTT. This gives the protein CASSLSGQGADTQYF.

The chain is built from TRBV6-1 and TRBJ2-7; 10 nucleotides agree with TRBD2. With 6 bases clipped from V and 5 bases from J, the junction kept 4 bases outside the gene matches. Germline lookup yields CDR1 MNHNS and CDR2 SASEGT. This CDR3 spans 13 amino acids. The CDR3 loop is CASRAGGPHEQYF. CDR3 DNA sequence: TGTGCCAGCAGAGCGGGAGGGCCTCACGAGCAGTACTTC.

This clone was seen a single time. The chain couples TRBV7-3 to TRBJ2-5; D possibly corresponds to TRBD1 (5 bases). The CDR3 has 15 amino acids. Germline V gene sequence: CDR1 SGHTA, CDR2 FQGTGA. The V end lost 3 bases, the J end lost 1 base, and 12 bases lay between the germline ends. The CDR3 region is CASSFLGQAQETQYF. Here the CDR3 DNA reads TGTGCCAGCAGCTTTCTGGGGCAGGCCCAAGAGACCCAGTACTTC. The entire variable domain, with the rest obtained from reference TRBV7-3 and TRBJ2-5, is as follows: GAGVSQTPSNKVTEKGKYVELRCDPISGHTALYWYRQSLGQGPEFLIYFQGTGAADDSGLPNDRFFAVRPEGSVSTLKIQRTERGDSAVYLCASSFLGQAQETQYFGPGTRLLVL.

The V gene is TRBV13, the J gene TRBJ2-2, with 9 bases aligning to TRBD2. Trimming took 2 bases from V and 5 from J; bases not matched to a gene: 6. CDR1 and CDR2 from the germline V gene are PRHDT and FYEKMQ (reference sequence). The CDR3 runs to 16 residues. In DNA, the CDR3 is TGTGCCAGCAGCTTAATGCGGGAGGGCCGTACCGGGGAGCTGTTTTTT. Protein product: CASSLMREGRTGELFF.

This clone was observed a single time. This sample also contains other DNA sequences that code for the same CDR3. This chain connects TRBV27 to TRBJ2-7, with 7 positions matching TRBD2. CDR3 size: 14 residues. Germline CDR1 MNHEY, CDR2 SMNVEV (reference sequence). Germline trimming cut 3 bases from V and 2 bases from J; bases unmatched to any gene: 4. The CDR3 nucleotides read TGTGCCAGCAGTTTGTACGGGGGGACCTACGAGCAGTACTTC. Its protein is CASSLYGGTYEQYF.

The CDR3 nucleotides read TGTGCCAGTAGTAACCCTCAGGGGGCGGAAGAAAAACTGTTTTTT. It yields the protein CASSNPQGAEEKLFF. The rearrangement links TRBV19 to TRBJ1-4; the match to TRBD1 covers 8 bases. There are 15 residues in the CDR3. CDR1 LNHDA and CDR2 SQIVND come from the germline V gene (reference sequence). V shed 4 bases and J 8 bases; nucleotides not matched to a gene: 9.

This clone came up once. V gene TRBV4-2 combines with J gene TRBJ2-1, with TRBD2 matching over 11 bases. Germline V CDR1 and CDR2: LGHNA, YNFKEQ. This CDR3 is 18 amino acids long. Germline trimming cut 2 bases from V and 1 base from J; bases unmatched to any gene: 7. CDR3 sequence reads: CASSQIAGGPGSYNEQFF. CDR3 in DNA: TGTGCCAGCAGCCAAATAGCGGGAGGGCCCGGATCCTACAATGAGCAGTTCTTC.

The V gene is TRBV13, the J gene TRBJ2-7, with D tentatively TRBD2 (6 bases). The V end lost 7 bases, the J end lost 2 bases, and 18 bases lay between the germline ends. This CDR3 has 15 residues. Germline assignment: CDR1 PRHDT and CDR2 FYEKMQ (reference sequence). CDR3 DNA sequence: TGTGCCAGCACTGGACGGCTAGCGCCCACCTACGAGCAGTACTTC. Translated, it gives CASTGRLAPTYEQYF.

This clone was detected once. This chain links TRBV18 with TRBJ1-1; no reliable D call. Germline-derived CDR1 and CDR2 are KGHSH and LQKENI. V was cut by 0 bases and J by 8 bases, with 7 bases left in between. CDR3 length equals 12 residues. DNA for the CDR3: TGTGCCAGCTCACCACCGGGCAGAGAAGCTTTCTTT. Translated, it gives CASSPPGREAFF.

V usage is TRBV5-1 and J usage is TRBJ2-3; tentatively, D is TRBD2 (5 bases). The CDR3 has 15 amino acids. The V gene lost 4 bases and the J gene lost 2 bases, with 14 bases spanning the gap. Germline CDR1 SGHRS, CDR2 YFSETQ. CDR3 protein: CASSPVEENTDTQYF. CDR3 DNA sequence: TGCGCCAGCAGCCCAGTGGAGGAGAACACAGATACGCAGTATTTT.

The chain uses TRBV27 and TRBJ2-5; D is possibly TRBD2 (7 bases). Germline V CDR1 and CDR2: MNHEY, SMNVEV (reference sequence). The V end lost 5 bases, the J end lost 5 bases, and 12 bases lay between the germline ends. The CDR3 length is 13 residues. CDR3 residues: CASSTRGGETQYF. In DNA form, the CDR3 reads TGTGCCAGCAGTACCAGGGGAGGGGAGACCCAGTACTTC.

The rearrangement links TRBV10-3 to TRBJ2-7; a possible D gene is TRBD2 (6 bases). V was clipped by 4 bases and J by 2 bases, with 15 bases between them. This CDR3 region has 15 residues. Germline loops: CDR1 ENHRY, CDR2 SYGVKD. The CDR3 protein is CAISVGTERAYEQYF. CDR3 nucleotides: TGTGCCATCAGTGTCGGGACTGAGAGAGCCTACGAGCAGTACTTC.

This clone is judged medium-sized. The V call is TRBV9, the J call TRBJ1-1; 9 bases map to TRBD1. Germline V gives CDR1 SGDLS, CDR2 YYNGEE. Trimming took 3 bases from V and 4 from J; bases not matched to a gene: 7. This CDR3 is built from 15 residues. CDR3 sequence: CASSGQQGAGTEAFF. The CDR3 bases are TGTGCCAGCAGCGGACAACAGGGGGCGGGCACTGAAGCTTTCTTT.

The CDR3 DNA is TGTGCCAGCAGCAACTGGACAGGGGCGCTTAGAATCTCTGGGGCCAACGTCCTGACTTTC. As protein: CASSNWTGALRISGANVLTF. The chain is built from TRBV21-1 and TRBJ2-6; TRBD1, the table's D call, lacks a check against the DNA. TRBV21-1 is listed as a pseudogene. The CDR3 is made up of 20 amino acids.